Listed here are 29 T cell receptor beta chains from one sample, sequenced in a study of shared clonotypes between healthy human individuals. Sequencing used immunoSEQ multiplex PCR; TCRdb keeps in-frame clones, though not all of them. In the table there are about 2,100,000 clones, about 92% of which are singletons. Naive CD8 cells lacked CD45RO and underwent positive selection for CCR7, leaving out terminally differentiated effector memory CD45RA+ cells. The sample taken for sequencing was naive CD8+ T cells from PBMCs. Receptor source: a man between 18 and 29 years old in good health. Some clones in this sample may be carry-over from other donors' samples.

The chain couples TRBV9 to TRBJ1-1; no definite D call. The CDR3 covers 13 residues. The germline gives CDR1 SGDLS, CDR2 YYNGEE. Trimming removed 3 bases from V and 7 bases from J, with 13 bases in between. The CDR3 is CASSGVGSIEAFF. CDR3 nucleotide sequence: TGTGCCAGCAGCGGTGTAGGGTCCATTGAAGCTTTCTTT.

The chain combines TRBV11-2 with TRBJ2-7, with D possibly matching TRBD1 (5 bases). V lost 2 bases, J lost 3 bases, and 11 bases lay in between. CDR3 length: 14 residues. Germline V gene lookup returns CDR1 SGHAT and CDR2 FQNNGV. CDR3: CASSLQGIGYEQYF. CDR3 DNA sequence: TGTGCCAGCAGCTTACAGGGTATAGGCTACGAGCAGTACTTC.

The chain is built from TRBV7-8 and TRBJ2-4; 7 positions match TRBD2. After removal of 0 bases from V and 6 bases from J, the junction contained 8 bases not matched to a gene. In germline, CDR1 is SGHVS, CDR2 FQNEAQ. The CDR3 consists of 16 residues. Written as DNA, the CDR3 is TGTGCCAGCAGCTTAGCGCGAGGGAGGGCCGGAAACATTCAGTACTTC. Translated, it gives CASSLARGRAGNIQYF.

The V call is TRBV29-1, the J call TRBJ2-3; D might be TRBD1 (6 bases). V was trimmed by 1 base and J by 4 bases, leaving 12 bases between them. This CDR3 spans 14 amino acids. From germline, CDR1 is SQVTM and CDR2 ANQGSEA. CDR3 residues: CSVEGQGIADTQYF. CDR3 sequence (DNA): TGCAGCGTTGAAGGCCAGGGGATCGCAGATACGCAGTATTTT.

The rearrangement links TRBV5-6 to TRBJ2-5; D is unclear. The J call is in doubt because the DNA end fits TRBJ2-7 better. Per germline, CDR1 SGHDT and CDR2 YYEEEE. The CDR3 runs to 12 residues. Here the CDR3 DNA reads TGTGCCAGCAGCCCCACTCTATCCGAGCAGTACTTC. Amino acid sequence: CASSPTLSEQYF.

This chain uses TRBV7-9 with TRBJ2-7, with 7 bases fitting TRBD2. CDR3 size: 12 residues. Per the germline V gene, CDR1 is SEHNR and CDR2 is FQNEAQ (reference sequence). V shed 6 bases, J shed 6 bases, and the junction held 5 bases outside the gene matches. CDR3 in DNA: TGTGCCAGCAGTCGCACGGGGGGCGAGCAGTACTTC. It specifies CASSRTGGEQYF.

The chain recombines TRBV27 with TRBJ2-1; D is possibly TRBD2 (6 bases). In germline, CDR1 is MNHEY, CDR2 SMNVEV (reference sequence). The CDR3 has 13 residues. Trimming removed 7 bases from V and 10 bases from J, with 17 bases in between. The chain's CDR3 is CASIMGPGVEQFF. CDR3 DNA: TGTGCCAGCATAATGGGCCCGGGGGTCGAGCAGTTCTTC.

The chain joins TRBV5-1 to TRBJ2-1, with TRBD2 identical over 9 bases. The germline gives CDR1 SGHRS, CDR2 YFSETQ. The CDR3 covers 15 residues. The J segment lost 7 bases and the V segment lost 5 bases, leaving 10 bases of the junction unmatched. The CDR3 DNA sequence: TGCGCCAGCAGTTCCCAGCGGGAGGTGTTAAATGAGCAGTTCTTC. As protein: CASSSQREVLNEQFF.

V gene TRBV6-5 combines with J gene TRBJ2-7; D gene ambiguous. The V gene lost 1 base and the J gene lost 3 bases, with 7 bases spanning the gap. The CDR3 length is 13 residues. Germline CDR1 MNHEY, CDR2 SVGAGI. In DNA, the CDR3 is TGTGCCAGCAGTTACTATTCGGGCTACGAGCAGTACTTC. It codes for CASSYYSGYEQYF.

This clone was detected only once. This chain connects TRBV2 to TRBJ1-5; 7 nucleotides match TRBD1. Germline values: CDR1 SNHLY, CDR2 FYNNEI. This CDR3 spans 14 amino acids. Trimming took 7 bases from V and 3 from J; bases not matched to a gene: 6. The CDR3 region has the DNA TGTGCCAGCACCGGGACAGATTTCAATCAGCCCCAGCATTTT. Amino acids: CASTGTDFNQPQHF.

Here the CDR3 reads CASSPDRVNPGELFF. Here the CDR3 DNA reads TGTGCCAGCAGCCCGGACAGGGTTAATCCCGGGGAGCTGTTTTTT. The chain carries TRBV7-9 and TRBJ2-2, with 8 positions matching TRBD1. Losses at the gene ends were 5 bases for V and 6 bases for J; bases not matched to a gene: 8. The CDR3 consists of 15 residues. CDR1 and CDR2 (germline): SEHNR, FQNEAQ (reference sequence).

This sequence joins TRBV9 and TRBJ2-1; TRBD2 matches at 7 bases. CDR1 SGDLS and CDR2 YYNGEE come from the germline V gene. The V gene end was trimmed by 0 bases and the J gene end by 1 base; junction bases not matched to a gene: 4. This CDR3 region has 16 residues. The CDR3 bases are TGTGCCAGCAGCGTAGCTGGGACTACTTCCTACAATGAGCAGTTCTTC. It translates to CASSVAGTTSYNEQFF.

V and J are TRBV9 and TRBJ2-3, with a weak D call TRBD2 (5 bases). The V end was cut by 3 bases, the J end by 4 bases, with 18 bases between. Germline CDR1 SGDLS, CDR2 YYNGEE. The CDR3 is 16 amino acids. The CDR3 here is CASSEPVGAEADTQYF. The CDR3 DNA sequence: TGTGCCAGCAGCGAACCCGTTGGAGCGGAGGCAGATACGCAGTATTTT.

The V call is TRBV5-1, the J call TRBJ2-1; D gene unclear. Germline values: CDR1 SGHRS, CDR2 YFSETQ. The CDR3 has 17 amino acids. Trimming removed 0 bases from V and 3 bases from J, with 16 bases in between. In DNA, the CDR3 is TGCGCCAGCAGCTTGGCGATTCGAGGATTCGGCTACAATGAGCAGTTCTTC. Translated: CASSLAIRGFGYNEQFF.

The V and J genes are TRBV18 and TRBJ2-7, with 7 bases matching TRBD1. Trimming took 1 base from V and 5 from J; bases not matched to a gene: 11. Germline CDR1 and CDR2: KGHSH and LQKENI. CDR3 length equals 16 residues. The CDR3 is CASSPLDRTASNEQYF. The CDR3, as DNA: TGTGCCAGCTCACCACTGGACAGGACGGCCTCGAACGAGCAGTACTTC.

The chain is built from TRBV30 and TRBJ2-5, with 7 bases aligning to TRBD1. CDR1 GTSNPN and CDR2 SVGIG come from the germline V gene (reference sequence). The V and J ends lost 0 bases and 3 bases, in that order; junction bases with no gene match: 13. This CDR3 comprises 17 residues. CDR3: CAWSVPTLTGIEETQYF. CDR3 DNA sequence: TGTGCCTGGAGTGTCCCAACTCTGACAGGGATCGAAGAGACCCAGTACTTC.

The chain carries TRBV7-3 and TRBJ1-1, with D hard to call. This CDR3 has 13 residues. Germline CDR1 SGHTA, CDR2 FQGTGA. Trimming removed 6 bases from V and 6 bases from J, with 14 bases in between. CDR3 bases: TGTGCCAGCAGTCCGACGGGATTTGCTGAAGCTTTCTTT. Translating gives CASSPTGFAEAFF.

This chain uses TRBV27 with TRBJ2-2, with D tentatively TRBD1 (6 bases). Germline-derived CDR1 and CDR2 are MNHEY and SMNVEV (reference sequence). The V end was cut by 1 base, the J end by 0 bases, with 9 bases between. CDR3 length: 16 amino acids. Written as DNA, the CDR3 is TGTGCCAGCAGTTTATGGGGGCACGCGAACACCGGGGAGCTGTTTTTT. This translates into CASSLWGHANTGELFF.

The rearrangement joins TRBV7-3 to TRBJ2-7, with 9 positions matching TRBD2. The CDR3 spans 15 residues. Germline assignment: CDR1 SGHTA and CDR2 FQGTGA. The junction had 3 bases not matched to a gene; V was cut back by 2 bases and J by 1 base. The chain's CDR3 is CASSLVAGESYEQYF. In DNA form, the CDR3 reads TGTGCCAGCAGCTTAGTAGCGGGAGAATCCTACGAGCAGTACTTC. Full variable domain (missing parts from reference TRBV7-3 and TRBJ2-7): GAGVSQTPSNKVTEKGKYVELRCDPISGHTALYWYRQSLGQGPEFLIYFQGTGAADDSGLPNDRFFAVRPEGSVSTLKIQRTERGDSAVYLCASSLVAGESYEQYFGPGTRLTVT.

J is TRBJ1-5 and V is TRBV6-5; D is possibly TRBD1 (5 bases). Germline CDR1 is MNHEY and CDR2 is SVGAGI. The CDR3 runs 13 residues. V was trimmed by 8 bases and J by 7 bases, leaving 15 bases between them. CDR3 amino acids: CASAGWDGQPQHF. The CDR3 region has the DNA TGTGCCAGCGCAGGGTGGGATGGGCAGCCCCAGCATTTT.

V gene TRBV9 combines with J gene TRBJ2-3; 10 positions agree with TRBD2. The J segment lost 0 bases and the V segment lost 0 bases, leaving 7 bases of the junction unmatched. Per the germline V gene, CDR1 is SGDLS and CDR2 is YYNGEE. CDR3 length: 18 residues. In DNA form, the CDR3 reads TGTGCCAGCAGCGTAGAGATTACTAGCGGGACAAGCACAGATACGCAGTATTTT. Translating it yields CASSVEITSGTSTDTQYF.

The V and J genes are TRBV7-9 and TRBJ2-1, with D possibly TRBD1 on 6 matching bases. The V and J ends lost 7 bases and 1 base respectively, with 20 bases between them. The CDR3 runs 17 residues. In germline, CDR1 is SEHNR, CDR2 FQNEAQ (reference sequence). The CDR3 loop is CASTPDGTIWSYNEQFF. CDR3 in DNA: TGTGCCAGCACCCCTGACGGGACAATATGGTCCTACAATGAGCAGTTCTTC.

The chain uses TRBV5-1 and TRBJ2-1, with D perhaps matching TRBD1 (6 bases). Germline CDR1 is SGHRS and CDR2 is YFSETQ. The CDR3 runs 20 residues. Trimming removed 3 bases at V and 0 bases at J, with 25 bases between. The CDR3 DNA reads as TGCGCCAGCAGCTGGAACCTCCGGGACACCTTCACGAGCTCCTACAATGAGCAGTTCTTC. It specifies CASSWNLRDTFTSSYNEQFF.

This clone was seen a single time. The chain combines TRBV7-8 with TRBJ2-1, with TRBD2 matching 10 bases. CDR1 is SGHVS and CDR2 is FQNEAQ in the germline V gene. V shed 5 bases and J 7 bases; nucleotides not matched to a gene: 14. The CDR3 runs 17 residues. CDR3 in amino acids: CASSPSDRLAGVNEQFF. The CDR3 coding sequence is TGTGCCAGCAGCCCCAGTGATCGGCTAGCGGGAGTGAATGAGCAGTTCTTC.

The chain employs TRBV7-9 and TRBJ1-1; D is unclear. CDR3 size: 15 residues. The ends were cut back, 0 bases at V and 7 bases at J, with 15 bases in the middle. Per germline, CDR1 SEHNR and CDR2 FQNEAQ (reference sequence). This chain's CDR3 is CASSLAGRAAGEAFF. As DNA, the CDR3 is TGTGCCAGCAGCTTAGCTGGTAGGGCCGCGGGTGAAGCTTTCTTT.

V usage is TRBV4-1 and J usage is TRBJ1-1; weak D call: TRBD1 (5 bases). V was shortened by 6 bases and J by 1 base, with 15 bases between the two germline ends. CDR1 and CDR2 from the germline V gene are MGHRA and YSYEKL. This CDR3 contains 15 residues. The CDR3 sequence is CASRMGRGPNTEAFF. CDR3 DNA: TGCGCCAGCAGAATGGGGAGGGGACCGAACACTGAAGCTTTCTTT.

CDR3 bases: TGTGCCTGGAGTCGTGGCGGGGAGCTGTTTTTT. This gives the protein CAWSRGGELFF. The chain employs TRBV30 and TRBJ2-2; unclear D gene. Germline assignment: CDR1 GTSNPN and CDR2 SVGIG (reference sequence). The CDR3 contains 11 residues. V gave up 2 bases and J gave up 7 bases, with 5 bases separating them.

V is TRBV27 and J is TRBJ1-4, with D tentatively TRBD1 (5 bases). CDR1 is MNHEY and CDR2 is SMNVEV in the germline V gene (reference sequence). This CDR3 region has 15 residues. V was clipped by 5 bases and J by 7 bases, with 17 bases between them. Here the CDR3 reads CASSQPGLAAEKLFF. CDR3 DNA sequence: TGTGCCAGCAGTCAGCCGGGACTTGCGGCTGAAAAACTGTTTTTT.

V and J are TRBV27 and TRBJ1-2; no definite D call. The CDR3 loop spans 13 amino acids. Trimming left V 6 bases short and J 6 bases short, with 14 bases between. In germline, CDR1 is MNHEY, CDR2 SMNVEV (reference sequence). The CDR3 DNA follows: TGTGCCAGCAGCCCATTACCCCATCATGGCTACACCTTC. It encodes CASSPLPHHGYTF.